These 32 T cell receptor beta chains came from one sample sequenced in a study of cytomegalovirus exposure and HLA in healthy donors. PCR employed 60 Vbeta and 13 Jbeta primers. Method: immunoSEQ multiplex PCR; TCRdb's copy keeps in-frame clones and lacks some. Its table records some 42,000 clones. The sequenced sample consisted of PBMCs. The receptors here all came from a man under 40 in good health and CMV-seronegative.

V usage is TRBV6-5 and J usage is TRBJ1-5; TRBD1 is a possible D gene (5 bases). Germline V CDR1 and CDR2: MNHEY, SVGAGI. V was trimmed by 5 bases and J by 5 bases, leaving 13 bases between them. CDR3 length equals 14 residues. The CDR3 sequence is CASSGAWSDQPQHF. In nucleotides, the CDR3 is TGTGCCAGCAGTGGGGCTTGGTCTGATCAGCCCCAGCATTTT.

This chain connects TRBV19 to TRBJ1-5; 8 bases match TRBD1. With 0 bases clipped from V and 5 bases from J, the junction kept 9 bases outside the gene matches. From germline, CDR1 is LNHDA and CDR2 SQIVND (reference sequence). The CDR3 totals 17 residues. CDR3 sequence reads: CASSIDGKTGVYQPQHF. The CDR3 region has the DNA TGTGCCAGTAGTATAGATGGGAAGACAGGGGTGTATCAGCCCCAGCATTTT.

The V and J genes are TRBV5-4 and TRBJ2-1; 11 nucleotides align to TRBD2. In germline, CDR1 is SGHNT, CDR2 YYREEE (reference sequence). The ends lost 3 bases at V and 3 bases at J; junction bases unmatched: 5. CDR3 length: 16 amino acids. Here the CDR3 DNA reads TGTGCCAGCAGCTATCTAGCGGGAGGTGGCTACAATGAGCAGTTCTTC. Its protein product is CASSYLAGGGYNEQFF.

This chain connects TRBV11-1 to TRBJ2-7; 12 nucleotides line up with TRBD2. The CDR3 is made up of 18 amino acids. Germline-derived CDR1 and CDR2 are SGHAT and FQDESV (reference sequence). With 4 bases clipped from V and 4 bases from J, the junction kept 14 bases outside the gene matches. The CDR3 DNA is TGTGCCAGCAGCTACGGACTAGCGGGAAACCTTGGGGTGTACGAGCAGTACTTC. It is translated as CASSYGLAGNLGVYEQYF.

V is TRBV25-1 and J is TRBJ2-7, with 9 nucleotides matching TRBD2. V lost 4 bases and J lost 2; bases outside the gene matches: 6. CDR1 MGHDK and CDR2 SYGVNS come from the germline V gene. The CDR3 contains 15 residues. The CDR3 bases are TGTGCCAGCAGTGGGAAGCGGGAGGCCGCCTACGAGCAGTACTTC. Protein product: CASSGKREAAYEQYF.

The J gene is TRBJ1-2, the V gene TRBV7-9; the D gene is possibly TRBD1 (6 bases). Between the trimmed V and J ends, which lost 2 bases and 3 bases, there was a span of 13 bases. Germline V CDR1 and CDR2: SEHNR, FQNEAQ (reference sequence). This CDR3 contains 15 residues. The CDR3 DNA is TGTGCCAGCAGCTTACTCCAGGGGATCGACTATGGCTACACCTTC. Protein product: CASSLLQGIDYGYTF.

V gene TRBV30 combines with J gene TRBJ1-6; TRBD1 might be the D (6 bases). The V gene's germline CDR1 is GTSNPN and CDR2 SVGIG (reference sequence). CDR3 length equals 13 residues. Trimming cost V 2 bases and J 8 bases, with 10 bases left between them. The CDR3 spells CAWSRDIYSPLHF. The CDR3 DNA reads TGTGCCTGGAGTCGGGACATTTATTCACCCCTCCACTTT. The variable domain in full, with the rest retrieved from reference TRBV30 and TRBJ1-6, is SQTIHQWPATLVQPVGSPLSLECTVEGTSNPNLYWYRQAAGRGLQLLFYSVGIGQISSEVPQNLSASRPQDRQFILSSKKLLLSDSGFYLCAWSRDIYSPLHFGNGTRLTVT.

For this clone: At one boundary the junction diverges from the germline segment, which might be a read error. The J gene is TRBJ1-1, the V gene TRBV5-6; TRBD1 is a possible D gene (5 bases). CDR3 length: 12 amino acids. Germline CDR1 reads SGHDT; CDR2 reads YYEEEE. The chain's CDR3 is CASSFDRLIWMF. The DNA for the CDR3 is TGTGCCAGCAGCTTTGACAGACTCATCTGGATGTTT.

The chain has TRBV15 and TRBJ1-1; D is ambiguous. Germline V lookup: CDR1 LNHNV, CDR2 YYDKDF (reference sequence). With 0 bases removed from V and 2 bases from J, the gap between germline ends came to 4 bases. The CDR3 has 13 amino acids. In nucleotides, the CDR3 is TGTGCCACCAGCAGAGATCTTAACACTGAAGCTTTCTTT. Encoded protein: CATSRDLNTEAFF.

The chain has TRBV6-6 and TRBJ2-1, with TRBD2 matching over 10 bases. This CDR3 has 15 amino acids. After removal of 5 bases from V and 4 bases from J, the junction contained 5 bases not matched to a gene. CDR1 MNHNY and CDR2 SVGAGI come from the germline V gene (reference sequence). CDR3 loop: CASSSPSGSYNEQFF. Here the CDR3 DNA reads TGTGCCAGCAGTAGCCCTAGCGGGAGTTACAATGAGCAGTTCTTC.

The CDR3 region is CASSRTGWGYEQYF. CDR3 sequence (DNA): TGTGCCAGCAGTCGAACAGGGTGGGGCTACGAGCAGTACTTC. The chain employs TRBV28 and TRBJ2-7, with D tentatively TRBD1 (6 bases). From germline, CDR1 is MDHEN and CDR2 SYDVKM. There are 14 residues in the CDR3. The V and J ends lost 5 bases and 3 bases respectively, with 14 bases between them.

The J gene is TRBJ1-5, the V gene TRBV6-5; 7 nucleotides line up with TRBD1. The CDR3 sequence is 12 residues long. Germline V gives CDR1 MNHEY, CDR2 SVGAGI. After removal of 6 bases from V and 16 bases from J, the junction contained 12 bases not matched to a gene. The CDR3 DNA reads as TGTGCCAGCAGGCACTCCACAGGGGCCGAACATTTT. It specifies CASRHSTGAEHF.

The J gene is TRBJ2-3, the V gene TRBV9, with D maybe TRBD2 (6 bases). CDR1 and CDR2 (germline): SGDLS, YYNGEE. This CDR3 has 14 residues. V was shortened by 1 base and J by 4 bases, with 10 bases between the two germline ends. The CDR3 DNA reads TGTGCCAGCAGCGTACGCGGGGCACCAGATACGCAGTATTTT. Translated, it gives CASSVRGAPDTQYF.

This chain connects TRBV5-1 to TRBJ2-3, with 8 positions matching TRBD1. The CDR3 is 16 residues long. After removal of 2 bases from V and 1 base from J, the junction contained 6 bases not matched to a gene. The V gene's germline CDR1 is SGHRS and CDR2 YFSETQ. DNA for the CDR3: TGCGCCAGCAGCTTACAAACAGGGGGTCGCACAGATACGCAGTATTTT. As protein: CASSLQTGGRTDTQYF.

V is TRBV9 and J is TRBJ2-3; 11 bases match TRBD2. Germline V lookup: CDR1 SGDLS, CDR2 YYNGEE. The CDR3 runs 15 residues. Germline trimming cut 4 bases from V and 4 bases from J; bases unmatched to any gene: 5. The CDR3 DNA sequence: TGTGCCAGCAGCTCAACTAGCGGGAGTGCAGATACGCAGTATTTT. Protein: CASSSTSGSADTQYF.

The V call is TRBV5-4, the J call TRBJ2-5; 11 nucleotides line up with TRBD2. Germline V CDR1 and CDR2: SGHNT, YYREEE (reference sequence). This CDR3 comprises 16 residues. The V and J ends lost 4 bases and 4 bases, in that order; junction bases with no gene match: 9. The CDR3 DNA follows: TGTGCCAGCAGCAGAACCGGGACTAGCGGAGTAGAGACCCAGTACTTC. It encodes CASSRTGTSGVETQYF.

The CDR3 sequence is CASSPRAGSSYEQYF. CDR3 in DNA: TGTGCCAGCAGCCCCAGGGCAGGGTCTTCCTACGAGCAGTACTTC. This chain joins TRBV7-9 and TRBJ2-7, with TRBD1 as a possible D gene (5 bases). CDR3 size: 15 residues. From germline, CDR1 is SEHNR and CDR2 FQNEAQ (reference sequence). V lost 5 bases, J lost 1 base, and 15 bases lay in between.

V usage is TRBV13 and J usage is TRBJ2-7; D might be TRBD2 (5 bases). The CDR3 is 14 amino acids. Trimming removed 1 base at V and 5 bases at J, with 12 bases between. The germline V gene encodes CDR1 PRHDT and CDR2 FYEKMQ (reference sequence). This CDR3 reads CASSLDNGVHEQYF. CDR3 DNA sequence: TGTGCCAGCAGCTTAGACAACGGGGTGCACGAGCAGTACTTC.

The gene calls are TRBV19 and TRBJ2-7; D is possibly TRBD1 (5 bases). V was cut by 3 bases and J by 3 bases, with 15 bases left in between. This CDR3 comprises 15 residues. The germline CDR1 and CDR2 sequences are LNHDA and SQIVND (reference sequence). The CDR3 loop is CASSMGSDKYYEQYF. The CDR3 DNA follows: TGTGCCAGTAGTATGGGTTCGGACAAGTACTACGAGCAGTACTTC.

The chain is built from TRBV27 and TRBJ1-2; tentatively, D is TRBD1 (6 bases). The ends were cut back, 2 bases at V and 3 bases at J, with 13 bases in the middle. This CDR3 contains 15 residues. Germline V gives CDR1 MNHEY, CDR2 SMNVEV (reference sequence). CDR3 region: CASSLRGRGDYGYTF. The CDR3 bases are TGTGCCAGCAGTTTAAGGGGCAGGGGAGACTATGGCTACACCTTC.

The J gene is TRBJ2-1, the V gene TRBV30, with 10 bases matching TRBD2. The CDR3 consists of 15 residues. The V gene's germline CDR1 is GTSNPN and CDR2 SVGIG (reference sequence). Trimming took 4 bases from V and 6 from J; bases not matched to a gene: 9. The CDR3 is CAWTQGLADANEQFF. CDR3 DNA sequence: TGTGCCTGGACCCAAGGACTAGCGGATGCCAATGAGCAGTTCTTC.

The CDR3 protein is CASSPREGAIEQFF. CDR3 nucleotides: TGCGCCAGCAGCCCCCGGGAGGGGGCTATTGAGCAGTTCTTC. The rearrangement uses TRBV4-3 and TRBJ2-1; tentatively, D is TRBD2 (8 bases). The germline V and J ends were trimmed by 4 bases and 9 bases, with 16 bases remaining between them. Germline V gene lookup returns CDR1 LGHNA and CDR2 YSLEER. The CDR3 extends over 14 amino acids.

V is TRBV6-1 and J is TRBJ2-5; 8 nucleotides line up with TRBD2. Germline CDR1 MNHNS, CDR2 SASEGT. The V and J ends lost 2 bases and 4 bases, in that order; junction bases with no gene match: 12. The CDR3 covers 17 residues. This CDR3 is CASSENVRRLAGETQYF. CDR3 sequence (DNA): TGTGCCAGCAGTGAAAATGTGAGACGGCTAGCGGGAGAGACCCAGTACTTC.

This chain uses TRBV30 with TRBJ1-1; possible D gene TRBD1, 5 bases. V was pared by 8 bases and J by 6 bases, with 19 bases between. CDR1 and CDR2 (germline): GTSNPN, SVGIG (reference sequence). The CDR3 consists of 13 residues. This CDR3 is CAITSGGVSEAFF. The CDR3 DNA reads TGTGCCATAACCTCTGGAGGGGTTTCTGAAGCTTTCTTT. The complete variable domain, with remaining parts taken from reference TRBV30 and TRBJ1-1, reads SQTIHQWPATLVQPVGSPLSLECTVEGTSNPNLYWYRQAAGRGLQLLFYSVGIGQISSEVPQNLSASRPQDRQFILSSKKLLLSDSGFYLCAITSGGVSEAFFGQGTRLTVV.

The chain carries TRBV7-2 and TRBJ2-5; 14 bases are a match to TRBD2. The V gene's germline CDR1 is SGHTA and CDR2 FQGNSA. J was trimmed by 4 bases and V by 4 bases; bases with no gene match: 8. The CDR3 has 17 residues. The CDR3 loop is CASSSLPGLAGVETQYF. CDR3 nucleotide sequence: TGTGCCAGCAGCTCCCTTCCGGGACTAGCGGGAGTAGAGACCCAGTACTTC.

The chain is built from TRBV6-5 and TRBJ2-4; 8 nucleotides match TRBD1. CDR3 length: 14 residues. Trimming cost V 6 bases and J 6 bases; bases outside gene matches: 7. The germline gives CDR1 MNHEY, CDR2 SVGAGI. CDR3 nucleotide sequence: TGTGCCAGCAGCCTCGGACAGGGAAGAAACATTCAGTACTTC. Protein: CASSLGQGRNIQYF.

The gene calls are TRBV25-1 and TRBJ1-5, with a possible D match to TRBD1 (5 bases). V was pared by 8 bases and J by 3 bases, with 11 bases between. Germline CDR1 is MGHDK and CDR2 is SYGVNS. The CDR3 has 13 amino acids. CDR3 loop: CASGDRFNQPQHF. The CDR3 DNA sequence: TGTGCCAGCGGCGACAGATTCAATCAGCCCCAGCATTTT.

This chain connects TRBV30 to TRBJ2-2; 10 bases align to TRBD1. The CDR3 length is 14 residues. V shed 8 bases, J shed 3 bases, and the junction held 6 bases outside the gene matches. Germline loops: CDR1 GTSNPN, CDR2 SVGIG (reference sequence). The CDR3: CAHDRGQYTGELFF. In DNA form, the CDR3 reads TGTGCCCACGACAGGGGGCAGTACACCGGGGAGCTGTTTTTT.

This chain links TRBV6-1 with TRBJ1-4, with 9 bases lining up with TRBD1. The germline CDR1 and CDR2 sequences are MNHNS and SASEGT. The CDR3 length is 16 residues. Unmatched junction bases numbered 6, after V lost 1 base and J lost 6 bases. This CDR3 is CASSEGDGTGYEKLFF. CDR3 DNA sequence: TGTGCCAGCAGTGAAGGTGACGGGACAGGGTATGAAAAACTGTTTTTT.

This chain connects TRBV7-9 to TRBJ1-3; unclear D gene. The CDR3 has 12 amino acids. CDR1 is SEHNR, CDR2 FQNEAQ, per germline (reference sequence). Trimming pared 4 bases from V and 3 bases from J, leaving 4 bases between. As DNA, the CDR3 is TGTGCCAGCAGCTCAATTGGAAACACCATATATTTT. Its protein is CASSSIGNTIYF.

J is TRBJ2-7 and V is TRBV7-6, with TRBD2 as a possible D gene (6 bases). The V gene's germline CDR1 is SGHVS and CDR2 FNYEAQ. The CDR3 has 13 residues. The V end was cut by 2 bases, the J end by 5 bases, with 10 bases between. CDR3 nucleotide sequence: TGTGCCAGCAGCTTACCCGGGAGCCACGAGCAGTACTTC. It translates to CASSLPGSHEQYF.

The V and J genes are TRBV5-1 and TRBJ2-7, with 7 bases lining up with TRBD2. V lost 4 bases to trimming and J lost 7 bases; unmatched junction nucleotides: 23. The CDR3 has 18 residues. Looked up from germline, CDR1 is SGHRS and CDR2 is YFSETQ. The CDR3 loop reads CASSLLNIRGVGVREQYF. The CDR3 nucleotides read TGCGCCAGCAGCCTGCTTAACATTCGGGGGGTGGGAGTACGAGAGCAGTACTTC.